Listed below are T cell receptor beta chains from one sample, sequenced in a study of blood T cell repertoires in COVID-19. The method was immunoSEQ multiplex PCR; TCRdb's version includes in-frame clones alone and lacks a portion of them. The data show under 450,000 clones, around nine tenths seen once. Material: peripheral blood. These receptors were obtained from a middle-aged woman with COVID-19, enrolled during active disease. Each CDR3 is given with its conserved first and last residue. The D gene is left open where the match is weak. Size values are once, few and many counts, or a class for expanded clones, and some rows have none.

-,TRBV6-5,TRBJ2-1,-,TGTGCCAGCAGACAGGACTCCTACAATGAGCAGTTCTTC,CASRQDSYNEQFF
-,TRBV3-1/TRBV3-2,TRBJ1-2,TRBD1,TGTGCCAGCAGCCCCTCGGGACAGAACTATGGCTACACCTTC,CASSPSGQNYGYTF
-,TRBV28,TRBJ2-7,-,TGTGCCAGCAGTCTCCCGTCAGCGGGTTCCTACGAGCAGTACTTC,CASSLPSAGSYEQYF
few,TRBV28,TRBJ1-5,-,TGTGCCAGCAGCGACATCAGCTTGATCAATCAGCCCCAGCATTTT,CASSDISLINQPQHF
-,TRBV18,TRBJ1-2,-,TGTGCCAGCTCACCGGCGACGGACAGATCCTATGGCTACACCTTC,CASSPATDRSYGYTF
-,TRBV4-3,TRBJ2-1,TRBD1,TGCGCCAGCAGCCAAGATCCGCCGGGTGCAGGGGGCAGTTACAATGAGCAGTTCTTC,CASSQDPPGAGGSYNEQFF
once,TRBV24-1,TRBJ1-2,-,TGTGCCACCAGTGATTTGAACAGGAACTATGGCTACACCTTC,CATSDLNRNYGYTF
once,TRBV11-2,TRBJ1-4,TRBD1,TGTGCCAGCAGCTTCACAGGGGGCACTAATGAAAAACTGTTTTTT,CASSFTGGTNEKLFF
-,TRBV21-1,TRBJ2-2,-,TGTGCCAGCAGCAATAGAGCACCAAACACCGGGGAGCTGTTTTTT,CASSNRAPNTGELFF
-,TRBV5-4,TRBJ1-1,TRBD1,TGTGCCAGCAGCCGAGGGGGCAGGGGGCCCATGAACACTGAAGCTTTCTTT,CASSRGGRGPMNTEAFF
-,TRBV6-2/TRBV6-3,TRBJ1-5,-,TGTGCCAGCAGTCTACAGGGTAATCAGCCCCAGCATTTT,CASSLQGNQPQHF
-,TRBV29-1,TRBJ2-5,-,TGCAGCGTTGAACAGGGGGAGACCCAGTACTTC,CSVEQGETQYF
-,TRBV5-4,TRBJ2-3,-,TGTGCCAGCAGACCCTCGGAGAGAGGAGATACGCAGTATTTT,CASRPSERGDTQYF